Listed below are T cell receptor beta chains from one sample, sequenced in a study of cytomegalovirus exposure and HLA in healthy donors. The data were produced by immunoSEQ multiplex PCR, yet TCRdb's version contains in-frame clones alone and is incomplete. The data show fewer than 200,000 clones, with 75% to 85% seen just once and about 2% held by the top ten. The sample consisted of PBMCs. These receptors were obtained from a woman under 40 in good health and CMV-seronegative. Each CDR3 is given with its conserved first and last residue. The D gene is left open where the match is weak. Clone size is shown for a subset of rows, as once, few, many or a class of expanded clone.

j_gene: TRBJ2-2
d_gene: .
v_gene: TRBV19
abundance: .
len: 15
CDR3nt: TGTGCCAGTAGTATCCCGGGGGTACAGACCGGGGAGCTGTTTTTT
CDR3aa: CASSIPGVQTGELFF

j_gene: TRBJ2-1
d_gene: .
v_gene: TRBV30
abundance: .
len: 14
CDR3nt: TGTGCCTGGAGTACGGTCTCGGCCTACAATGAGCAGTTCTTC
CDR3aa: CAWSTVSAYNEQFF

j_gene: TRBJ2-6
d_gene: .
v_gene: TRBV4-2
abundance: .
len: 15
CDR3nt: TGTGCCAGCAGCCGACGCGACTCTGGGGCCAACGGCCTGACTTTC
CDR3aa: CASSRRDSGANGLTF

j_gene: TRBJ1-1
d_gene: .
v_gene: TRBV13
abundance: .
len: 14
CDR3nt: TGTGCCAGCAGCCGGGGAACTATGAACACTGAAGCTTTCTTT
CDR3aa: CASSRGTMNTEAFF

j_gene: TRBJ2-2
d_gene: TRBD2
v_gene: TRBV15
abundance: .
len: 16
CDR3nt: TGTGCCACCAGCCAGGGACTAGCGGCCCTCACCGGGGAGCTGTTTTTT
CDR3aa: CATSQGLAALTGELFF

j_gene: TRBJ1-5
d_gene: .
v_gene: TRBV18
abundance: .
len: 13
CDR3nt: TGTGCCAGCTCACCAGGCAGCAATCAGCCCCAGCATTTT
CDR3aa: CASSPGSNQPQHF

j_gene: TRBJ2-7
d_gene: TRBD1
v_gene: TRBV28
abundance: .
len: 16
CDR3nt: TGTGCCAGCAGTTATAACATCGGACAGGGTTCCCACGAGCAGTACTTC
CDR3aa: CASSYNIGQGSHEQYF

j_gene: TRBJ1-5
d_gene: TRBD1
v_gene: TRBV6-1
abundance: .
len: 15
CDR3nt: TGTGCCAGCAGTCCACAGGGGGACGGTGGTCAGCCCCAGCATTTT
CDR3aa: CASSPQGDGGQPQHF

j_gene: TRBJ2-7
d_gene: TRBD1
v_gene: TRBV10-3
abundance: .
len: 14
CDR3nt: TGTGCCATCAGCCGGGACAGGGGCCTCTACGAGCAGTACTTC
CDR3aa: CAISRDRGLYEQYF

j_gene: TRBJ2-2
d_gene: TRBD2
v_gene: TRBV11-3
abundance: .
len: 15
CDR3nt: TGTGCCAGCAGCCGGTCCCGGGGGGGGACCGGGGAGCTGTTTTTT
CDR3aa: CASSRSRGGTGELFF

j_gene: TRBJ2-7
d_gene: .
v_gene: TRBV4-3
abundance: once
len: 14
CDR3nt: TGCGCCAGCAGCCAAGAGTATGGTAGCTACGAGCAGTACTTC
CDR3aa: CASSQEYGSYEQYF

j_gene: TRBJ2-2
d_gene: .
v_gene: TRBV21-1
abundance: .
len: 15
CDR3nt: TGTGCCAGCAGCAGTCGACAGGGTAAGGATGGGGAGCTGTTTTTT
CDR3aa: CASSSRQGKDGELFF

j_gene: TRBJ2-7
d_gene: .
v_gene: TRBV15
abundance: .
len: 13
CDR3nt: TGTGCCACCAGCAGAGACAAGGGGTACGAGCAGTACTTC
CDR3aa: CATSRDKGYEQYF

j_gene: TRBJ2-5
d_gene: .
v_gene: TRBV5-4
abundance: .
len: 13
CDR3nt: TGTGCCAGCAGCTTGGTGGGGCGGGAGACCCAGTACTTC
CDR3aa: CASSLVGRETQYF

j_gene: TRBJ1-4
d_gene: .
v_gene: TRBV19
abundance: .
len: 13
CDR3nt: TGTGCCACTAGAATACGGGCTAATGAAAAACTGTTTTTT
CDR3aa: CATRIRANEKLFF

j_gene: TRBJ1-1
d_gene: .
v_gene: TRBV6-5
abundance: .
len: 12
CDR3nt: TGTGCAGACGGAGGAGTGGGCACTGAAGCTTTCTTT
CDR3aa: CADGGVGTEAFF

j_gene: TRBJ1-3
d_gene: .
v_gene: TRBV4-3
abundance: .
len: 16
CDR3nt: TGCGCCAGCAGCCAAGATCCAACAGGGTCTGGAAACACCATATATTTT
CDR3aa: CASSQDPTGSGNTIYF

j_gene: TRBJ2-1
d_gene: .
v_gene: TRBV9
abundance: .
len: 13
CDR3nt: TGTGCCAGCAGCGTACTGGCTTACAATGAGCAGTTCTTC
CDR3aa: CASSVLAYNEQFF

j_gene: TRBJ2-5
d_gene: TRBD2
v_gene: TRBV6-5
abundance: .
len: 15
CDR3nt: TGTGCCAGTTCGAATAGCGGGAGGGCCTGGGAGACCCAGTACTTC
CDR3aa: CASSNSGRAWETQYF

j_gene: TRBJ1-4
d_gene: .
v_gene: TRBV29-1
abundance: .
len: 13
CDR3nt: TGCAGCGTTGCGCGGCGACTGAATGAAAAACTGTTTTTT
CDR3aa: CSVARRLNEKLFF

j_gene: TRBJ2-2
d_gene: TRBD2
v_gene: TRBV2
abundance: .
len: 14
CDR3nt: TGTGCCAGCCGGGGGGGGCCGAACACCGGGGAGCTGTTTTTT
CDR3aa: CASRGGPNTGELFF

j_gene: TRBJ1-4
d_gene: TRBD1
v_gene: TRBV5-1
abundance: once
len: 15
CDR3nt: TGCGCCAGCAGCCCCGGCGGGACAGGGTATGAAAAACTGTTTTTT
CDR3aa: CASSPGGTGYEKLFF

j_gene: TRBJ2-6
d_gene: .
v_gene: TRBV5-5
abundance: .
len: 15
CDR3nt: TGTGCCAGCAGCGGACAGTTCGCTGGGGCCAACGTCCTGACTTTC
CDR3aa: CASSGQFAGANVLTF

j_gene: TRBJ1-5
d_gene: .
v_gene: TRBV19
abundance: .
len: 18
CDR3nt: TGTGCCAGTAGTATCCAAATAGACCTCACAGGAGTCAATCAGCCCCAGCATTTT
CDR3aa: CASSIQIDLTGVNQPQHF

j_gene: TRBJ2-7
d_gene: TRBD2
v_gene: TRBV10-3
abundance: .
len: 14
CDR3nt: TGTGCCATCAAGAGCGGGGGCAAGATCTACGAGCAGTACTTC
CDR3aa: CAIKSGGKIYEQYF

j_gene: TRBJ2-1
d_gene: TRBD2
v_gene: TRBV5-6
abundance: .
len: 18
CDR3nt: TGTGCCAGCAGCTTTCCCGGACTAGCGGGGGGACTCTACAATGAGCAGTTCTTC
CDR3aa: CASSFPGLAGGLYNEQFF

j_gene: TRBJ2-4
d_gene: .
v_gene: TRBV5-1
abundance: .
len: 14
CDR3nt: TGCGCCAGCGAGGAGGGGATGACCAAAAACATTCAGTACTTC
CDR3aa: CASEEGMTKNIQYF

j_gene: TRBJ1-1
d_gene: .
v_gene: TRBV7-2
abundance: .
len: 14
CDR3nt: TGTGCCAGCAGCCCACAGGGTACCGGCACTGAAGCTTTCTTT
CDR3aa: CASSPQGTGTEAFF

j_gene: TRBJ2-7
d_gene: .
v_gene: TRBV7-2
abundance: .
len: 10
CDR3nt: TGTGCCAGCACTCCGCGAGAGCAGTACTTC
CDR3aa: CASTPREQYF

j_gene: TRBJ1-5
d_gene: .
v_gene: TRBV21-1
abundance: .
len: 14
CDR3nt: TGTGCCAGGTACCGGGACAGGGTATTGAGACCCCAGCATTTT
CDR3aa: CARYRDRVLRPQHF

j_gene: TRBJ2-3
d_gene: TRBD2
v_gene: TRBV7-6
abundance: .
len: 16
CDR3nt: TGTGCCAGCAGCTCATCGGCTAGCGGGAACACAGATACGCAGTATTTT
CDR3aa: CASSSSASGNTDTQYF

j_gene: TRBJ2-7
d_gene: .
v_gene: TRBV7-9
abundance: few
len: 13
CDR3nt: TGTGCCAGCAGCGACACTTTAGGCTACGAGCAGTACTTC
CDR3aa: CASSDTLGYEQYF

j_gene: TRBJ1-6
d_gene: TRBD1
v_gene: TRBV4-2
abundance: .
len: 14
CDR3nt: TGTGCCAGCAGCCAAACAGGGGCTGGTTCACCCCTCCACTTT
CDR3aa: CASSQTGAGSPLHF

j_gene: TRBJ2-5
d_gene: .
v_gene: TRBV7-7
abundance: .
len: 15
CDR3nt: TGTGCCAGCAGCCCCACACCGGGAGTGGGGGAGACCCAGTACTTC
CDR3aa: CASSPTPGVGETQYF

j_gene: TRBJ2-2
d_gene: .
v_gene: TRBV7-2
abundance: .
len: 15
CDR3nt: TGTGCCAGCAGCCAAACCCACGGGAACACCGGGGAGCTGTTTTTT
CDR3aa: CASSQTHGNTGELFF

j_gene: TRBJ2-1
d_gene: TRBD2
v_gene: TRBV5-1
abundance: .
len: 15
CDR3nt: TGCGCCAGCAGCTTGGTAGCGGGAGGGCTCAATGAGCAGTTCTTC
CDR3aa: CASSLVAGGLNEQFF

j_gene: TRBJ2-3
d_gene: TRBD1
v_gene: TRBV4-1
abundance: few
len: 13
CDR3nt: TGCGCCAGCAGCCAAGAGAGACAGGGGAGGCAGTATTTT
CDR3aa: CASSQERQGRQYF

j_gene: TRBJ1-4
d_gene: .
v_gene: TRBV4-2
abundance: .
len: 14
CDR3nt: TGTGCCAGCAGCCAAGGATCACGGGAGGAAAAACTGTTTTTT
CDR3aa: CASSQGSREEKLFF

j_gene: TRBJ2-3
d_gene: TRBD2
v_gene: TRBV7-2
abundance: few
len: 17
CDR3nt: TGTGCCAGCAGCTTAGTCTCCCTAGCGGGGGAGAAAGATACGCAGTATTTT
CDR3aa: CASSLVSLAGEKDTQYF

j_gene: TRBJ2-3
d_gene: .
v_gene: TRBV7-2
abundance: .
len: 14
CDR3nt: TGTGCCACCAGGAGGGGGCGGGGGGAGGATACGCAGTATTTT
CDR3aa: CATRRGRGEDTQYF

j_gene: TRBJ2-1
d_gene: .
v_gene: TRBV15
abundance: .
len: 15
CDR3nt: TGTGCCACCAGTACGGAACGGGACTCCTACAATGAGCAGTTCTTC
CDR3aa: CATSTERDSYNEQFF

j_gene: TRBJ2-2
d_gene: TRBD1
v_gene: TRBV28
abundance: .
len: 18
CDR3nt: TGTGCCAGCAGCTTAAGGACAGGGGGCATTCGATTCGCCGGGGAGCTGTTTTTT
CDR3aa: CASSLRTGGIRFAGELFF